This TCR beta chain was found in a study of beta chain features in type 1 diabetes. Study-level information: Sorted cells from all samples, numbering about 98 million, were examined.

General study points: Cells expressing TCR highly could be over-represented by cDNA sequencing.

In germline, CDR1 is LGHNA, CDR2 YNFKEQ. This CDR3 has 16 amino acids. V was clipped by 0 bases and J by 10 bases; unmatched bases: 11. This clone has a handful of counts. The target antigen is unknown. Every bit of the isolated RNA underwent reverse transcription, so sequencing read expressed TCRB transcripts. Repertoires were generated with immunoSEQ multiplex PCR, while TCRdb's copy carries only in-frame clones and drops some. The sample comprises over 150,000 clones, about 7.3% of which are singletons, and 0.55% to 0.75% rests with the top ten. Blood was drawn once from each donor into heparinised tubes. The draws averaged about 110 mL. Sorting with CD45RO/CCR7/CD25/CD127/CD95/CD27 yielded naive, central memory, regulatory and stem-like memory CD4+ cells.

The receptor was isolated from a man between 18 and 29 years old in good health. The source material was central memory CD4+ T cells from blood. The V and J genes are TRBV4-2 and TRBJ2-1; 8 positions match TRBD1. The CDR3 region has the DNA TGTGCCAGCAGCCAAGATTCGTATACGGGACAGGTCGAGCAGTTCTTC. Protein: CASSQDSYTGQVEQFF.